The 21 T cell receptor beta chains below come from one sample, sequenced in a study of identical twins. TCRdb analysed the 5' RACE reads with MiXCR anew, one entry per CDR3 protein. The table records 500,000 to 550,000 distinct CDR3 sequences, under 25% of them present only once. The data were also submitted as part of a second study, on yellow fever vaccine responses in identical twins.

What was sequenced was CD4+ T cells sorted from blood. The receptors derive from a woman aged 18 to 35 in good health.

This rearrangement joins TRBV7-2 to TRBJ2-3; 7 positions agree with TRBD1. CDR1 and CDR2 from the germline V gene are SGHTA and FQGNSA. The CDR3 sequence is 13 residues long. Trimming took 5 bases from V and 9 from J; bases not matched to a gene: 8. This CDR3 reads CASSPGQKKTQYF. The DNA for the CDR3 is TGTGCCAGCAGCCCGGGACAGAAAAAGACGCAGTATTTT.

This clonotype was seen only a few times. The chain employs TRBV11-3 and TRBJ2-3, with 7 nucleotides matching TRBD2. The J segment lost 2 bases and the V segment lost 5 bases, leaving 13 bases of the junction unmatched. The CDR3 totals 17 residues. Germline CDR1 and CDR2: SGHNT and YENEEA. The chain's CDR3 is CASSLGLAGLNTDTQYF. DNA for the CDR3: TGTGCCAGCAGCCTCGGGTTAGCGGGCCTTAACACAGATACGCAGTATTTT.

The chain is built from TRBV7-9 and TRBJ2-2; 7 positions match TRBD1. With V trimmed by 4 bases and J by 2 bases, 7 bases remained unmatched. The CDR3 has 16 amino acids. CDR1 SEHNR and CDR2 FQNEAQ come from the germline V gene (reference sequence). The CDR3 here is CASSSRQGKNTGELFF. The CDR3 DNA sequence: TGTGCCAGCAGCTCGAGACAGGGAAAAAACACCGGGGAGCTGTTTTTT. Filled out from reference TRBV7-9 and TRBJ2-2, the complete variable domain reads DTGVSQNPRHKITKRGQNVTFRCDPISEHNRLYWYRQTLGQGPEFLTYFQNEAQLEKSRLLSDRFSAERPKGSFSTLEIQRTEQGDSAMYLCASSSRQGKNTGELFFGEGSRLTVL.

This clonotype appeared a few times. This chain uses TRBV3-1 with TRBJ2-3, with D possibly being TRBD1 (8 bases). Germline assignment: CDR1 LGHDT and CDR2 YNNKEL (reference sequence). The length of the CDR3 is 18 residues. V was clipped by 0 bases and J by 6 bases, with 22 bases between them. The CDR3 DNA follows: TGTGCCAGCAGCCAAGATTGGGCAGACAGGGGAGGGGCGGATACGCAGTATTTT. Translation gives CASSQDWADRGGADTQYF.

CDR3 in amino acids: CAASGVLETQYF. DNA for the CDR3: TGTGCCGCCTCAGGGGTCCTGGAGACCCAGTACTTC. This rearrangement joins TRBV7-8 to TRBJ2-5, with a tentative D call TRBD1 (6 bases). The CDR3 consists of 12 residues. In germline, CDR1 is SGHVS, CDR2 FQNEAQ. The V gene lost 11 bases and the J gene lost 5 bases, with 15 bases spanning the gap.

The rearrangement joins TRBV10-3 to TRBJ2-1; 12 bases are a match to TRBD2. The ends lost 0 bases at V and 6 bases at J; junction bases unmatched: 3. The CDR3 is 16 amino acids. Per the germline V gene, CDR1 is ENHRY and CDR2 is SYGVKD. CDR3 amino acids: CAISESLTSGSNEQFF. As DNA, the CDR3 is TGTGCCATCAGTGAGTCGTTGACTAGCGGGAGCAATGAGCAGTTCTTC.

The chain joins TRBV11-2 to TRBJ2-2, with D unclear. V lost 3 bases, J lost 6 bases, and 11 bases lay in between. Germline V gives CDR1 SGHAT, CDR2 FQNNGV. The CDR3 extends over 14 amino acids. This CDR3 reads CASSLWAYSGELFF. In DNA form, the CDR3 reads TGTGCCAGCAGCTTGTGGGCGTATTCCGGGGAGCTGTTTTTT. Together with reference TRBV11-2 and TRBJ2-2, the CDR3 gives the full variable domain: EAGVAQSPRYKIIEKRQSVAFWCNPISGHATLYWYQQILGQGPKLLIQFQNNGVVDDSQLPKDRFSAERLKGVDSTLKIQPAKLEDSAVYLCASSLWAYSGELFFGEGSRLTVL.

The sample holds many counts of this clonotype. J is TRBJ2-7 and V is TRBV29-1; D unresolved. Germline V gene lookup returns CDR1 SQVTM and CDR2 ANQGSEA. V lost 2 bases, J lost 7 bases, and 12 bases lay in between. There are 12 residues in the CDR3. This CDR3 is CSVENRPGEQYF. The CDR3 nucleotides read TGCAGCGTTGAAAATAGACCTGGGGAGCAGTACTTC.

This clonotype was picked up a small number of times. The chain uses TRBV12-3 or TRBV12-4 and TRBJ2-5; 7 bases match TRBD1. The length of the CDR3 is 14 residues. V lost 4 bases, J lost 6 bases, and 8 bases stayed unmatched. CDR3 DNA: TGTGCCAGCAGTTCGCAGGGGGATGGAAAGACCCAGTACTTC. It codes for CASSSQGDGKTQYF.

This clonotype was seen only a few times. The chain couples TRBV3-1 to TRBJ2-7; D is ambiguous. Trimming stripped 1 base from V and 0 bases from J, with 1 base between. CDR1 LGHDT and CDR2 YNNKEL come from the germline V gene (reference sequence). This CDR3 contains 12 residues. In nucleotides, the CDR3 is TGTGCCAGCAGCCAAGCCTCCTACGAGCAGTACTTC. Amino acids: CASSQASYEQYF.

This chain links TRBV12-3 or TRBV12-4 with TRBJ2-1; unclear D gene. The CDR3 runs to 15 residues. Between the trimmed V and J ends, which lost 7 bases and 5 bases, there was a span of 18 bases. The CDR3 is CASKTSGHPHNEQFF. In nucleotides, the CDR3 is TGTGCCAGCAAAACCTCCGGGCACCCCCACAATGAGCAGTTCTTC.

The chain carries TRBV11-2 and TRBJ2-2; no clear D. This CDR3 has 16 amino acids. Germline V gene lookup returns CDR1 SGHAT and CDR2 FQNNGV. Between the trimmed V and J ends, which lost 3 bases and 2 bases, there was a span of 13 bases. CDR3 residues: CASSFGGPVNTGELFF. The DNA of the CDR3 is TGTGCCAGCAGCTTCGGCGGCCCCGTCAACACCGGGGAGCTGTTTTTT.

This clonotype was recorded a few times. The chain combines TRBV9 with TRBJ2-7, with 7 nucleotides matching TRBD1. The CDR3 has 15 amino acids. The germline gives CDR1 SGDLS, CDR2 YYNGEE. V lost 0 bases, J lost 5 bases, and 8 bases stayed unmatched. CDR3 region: CASSVAPDRANEQYF. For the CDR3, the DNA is TGTGCCAGCAGCGTAGCCCCCGACAGGGCAAACGAGCAGTACTTC.

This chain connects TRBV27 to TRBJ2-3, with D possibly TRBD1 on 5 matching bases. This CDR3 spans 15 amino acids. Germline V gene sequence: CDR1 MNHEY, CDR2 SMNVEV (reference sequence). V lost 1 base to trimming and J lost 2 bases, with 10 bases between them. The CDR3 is CASSLWGSYTDTQYF. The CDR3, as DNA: TGTGCCAGCAGTTTATGGGGCTCTTACACAGATACGCAGTATTTT.

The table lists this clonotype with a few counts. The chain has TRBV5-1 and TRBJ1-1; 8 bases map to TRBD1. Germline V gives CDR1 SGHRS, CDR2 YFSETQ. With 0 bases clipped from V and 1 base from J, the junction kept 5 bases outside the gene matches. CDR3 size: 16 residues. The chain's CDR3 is CASSLGRGLGNTEAFF. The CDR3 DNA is TGCGCCAGCAGCTTGGGCAGGGGGCTAGGGAACACTGAAGCTTTCTTT.

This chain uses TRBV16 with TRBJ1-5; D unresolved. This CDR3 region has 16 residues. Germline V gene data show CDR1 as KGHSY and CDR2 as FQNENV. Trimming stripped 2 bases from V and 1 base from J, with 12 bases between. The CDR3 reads CASSQLLGQSNQPQHF. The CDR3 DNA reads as TGTGCCAGCAGCCAACTTCTAGGGCAGAGCAATCAGCCCCAGCATTTT.

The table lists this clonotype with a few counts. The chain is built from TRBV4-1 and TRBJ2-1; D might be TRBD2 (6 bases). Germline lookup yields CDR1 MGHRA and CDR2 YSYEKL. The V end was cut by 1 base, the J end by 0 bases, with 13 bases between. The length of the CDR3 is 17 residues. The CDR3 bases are TGCGCCAGCAGCCAAGCGGGCGGGGCGAGCTCCTACAATGAGCAGTTCTTC. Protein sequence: CASSQAGGASSYNEQFF.

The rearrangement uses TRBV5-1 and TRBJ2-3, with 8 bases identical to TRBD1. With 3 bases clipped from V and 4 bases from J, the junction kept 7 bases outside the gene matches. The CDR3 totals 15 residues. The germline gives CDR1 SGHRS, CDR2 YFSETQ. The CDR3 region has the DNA TGCGCCAGCAGCTCTTGGACAGGGCCGGCAGATACGCAGTATTTT. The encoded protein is CASSSWTGPADTQYF.

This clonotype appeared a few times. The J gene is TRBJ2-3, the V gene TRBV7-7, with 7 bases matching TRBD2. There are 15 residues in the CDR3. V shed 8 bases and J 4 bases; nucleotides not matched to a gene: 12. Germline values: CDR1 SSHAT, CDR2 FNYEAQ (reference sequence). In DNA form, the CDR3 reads TGTGCCAGCTCCGGAGGGAGGGGAAGCTCAGATACGCAGTATTTT. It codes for CASSGGRGSSDTQYF.

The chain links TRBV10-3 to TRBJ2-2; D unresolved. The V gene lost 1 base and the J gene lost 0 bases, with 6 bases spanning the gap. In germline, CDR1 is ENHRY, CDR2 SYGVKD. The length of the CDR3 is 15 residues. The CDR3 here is CAISELPTNTGELFF. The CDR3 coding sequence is TGTGCCATCAGTGAGTTGCCTACGAACACCGGGGAGCTGTTTTTT.

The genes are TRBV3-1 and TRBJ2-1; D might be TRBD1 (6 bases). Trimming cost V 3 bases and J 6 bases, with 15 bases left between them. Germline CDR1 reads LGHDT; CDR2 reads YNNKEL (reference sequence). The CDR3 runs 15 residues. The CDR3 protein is CASSQLGTPLNEQFF. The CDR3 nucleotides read TGTGCCAGCAGCCAGTTGGGGACACCTCTCAATGAGCAGTTCTTC.